This TCR beta chain originates from a study of shared clonotypes between healthy human individuals. General study results and limits: Sequencing of the sorted subsets was shown by rarefaction to be incomplete despite large depth. Only blood was sampled, and tissue TCR repertoires likely differ from blood ones.

This CDR3 has 12 residues. The germline gives CDR1 GTSNPN, CDR2 SVGIG (reference sequence). V was trimmed by 3 bases and J by 2 bases, leaving 4 bases between them. The authors loaded 200 ng DNA, 30,000 to 35,000 T cell genomes, into sorted-subset replicate PCRs. Only in-frame clones appear in the TCRdb table, and some are missing; sequencing was by immunoSEQ multiplex PCR. The table records about 1 million clones, about 70% of them present only once. Of note for this clone: The antigen is not known.

The donors, healthy adults who were HIV-negative, had experienced no recent acute infections or vaccinations. This chain joins TRBV30 and TRBJ1-4; no firm D call. The material sequenced was memory CD4+ T cells sorted from blood. Specified subset: CD45RA-negative fraction. The receptor was isolated from a man aged 18 to 29 in good health. In DNA form, the CDR3 reads TGTGCCTGGAGGTCTACTAATGAAAAACTGTTTTTT. It codes for CAWRSTNEKLFF.